These 28 T cell receptor beta chains were sequenced from one sample in a study of T cells after yellow fever vaccination. TCRdb redid the calling of the 5' RACE reads with MiXCR, one entry per CDR3 protein. Here the sample spans around 310,000 distinct CDR3 sequences, around 4.1% being singletons. The sample in question was PBMCs, obtained 5 days after the yellow fever booster vaccination. The receptors were gathered from a man aged 18 to 35 who received the YFV17D yellow fever vaccine.

This clonotype was observed at least ten times. V usage is TRBV29-1 and J usage is TRBJ1-2, with D possibly being TRBD1 (6 bases). The length of the CDR3 is 14 residues. Germline V gene lookup returns CDR1 SQVTM and CDR2 ANQGSEA. V lost 6 bases, J lost 3 bases, and 17 bases lay in between. In DNA form, the CDR3 reads TGCAGCGTCGCCCTTATACAGGGAGACTATGGCTACACCTTC. It specifies CSVALIQGDYGYTF.

The chain couples TRBV2 to TRBJ2-1, with 11 positions matching TRBD2. The CDR3 runs to 16 residues. V shed 6 bases and J 6 bases; nucleotides not matched to a gene: 10. CDR1 SNHLY and CDR2 FYNNEI come from the germline V gene. CDR3 residues: CASREILAGVGNEQFF. The CDR3 nucleotides read TGTGCCAGCAGGGAAATACTAGCGGGGGTTGGCAATGAGCAGTTCTTC.

This clonotype was picked up many times. The rearrangement uses TRBV9 and TRBJ1-2; no clear D. Germline CDR1 is SGDLS and CDR2 is YYNGEE. V gave up 3 bases and J gave up 3 bases, with 12 bases separating them. CDR3 length: 14 residues. The CDR3 loop reads CASSASPDYYGYTF. DNA for the CDR3: TGTGCCAGCAGCGCCTCCCCCGACTACTATGGCTACACCTTC.

This clonotype was seen a handful of times. The chain combines TRBV12-3 or TRBV12-4 with TRBJ2-3; tentatively, D is TRBD2 (7 bases). The CDR3 is made up of 15 amino acids. V was trimmed by 3 bases and J by 5 bases, leaving 15 bases between them. CDR3 residues: CASSFRGADGDTQYF. Written as DNA, the CDR3 is TGTGCCAGCAGTTTCCGGGGGGCCGACGGAGATACGCAGTATTTT.

This clonotype was counted at least ten times. The V call is TRBV25-1, the J call TRBJ2-5, with TRBD2 matching over 7 bases. The CDR3 extends over 14 amino acids. The germline V gene has CDR1 MGHDK and CDR2 SYGVNS. The J segment lost 1 base and the V segment lost 10 bases, leaving 9 bases of the junction unmatched. In DNA form, the CDR3 reads TGTGCCACTGGGTCGGGACTACCCCAAGAGACCCAGTACTTC. Residues: CATGSGLPQETQYF.

This clonotype was detected only a few times. V gene TRBV9 combines with J gene TRBJ1-1, with unresolved D. V gave up 3 bases and J gave up 4 bases, with 10 bases separating them. Per the germline V gene, CDR1 is SGDLS and CDR2 is YYNGEE. The CDR3 spans 13 residues. The CDR3, as DNA: TGTGCCAGCAGCGGCGGACGGCTCACTGAAGCTTTCTTT. This sequence encodes CASSGGRLTEAFF.

The rearrangement joins TRBV4-3 to TRBJ2-1, with 14 bases lining up with TRBD2. Germline V lookup: CDR1 LGHNA, CDR2 YSLEER. The ends lost 4 bases at V and 9 bases at J; junction bases unmatched: 8. The CDR3 covers 16 residues. In DNA form, the CDR3 reads TGCGCCAGCAGCCTCGAAGGACTAGCGGGGGGTAGTGAGCAGTTCTTC. Encoded protein: CASSLEGLAGGSEQFF.

There are a few counts of this clonotype. The CDR3 is CASSLARGRMNTEAFF. The CDR3 region has the DNA TGTGCCAGCAGCTTAGCGCGGGGGCGCATGAACACTGAAGCTTTCTTT. V gene TRBV7-9 combines with J gene TRBJ1-1; D is perhaps TRBD1 (6 bases). Germline V gives CDR1 SEHNR, CDR2 FQNEAQ (reference sequence). This CDR3 comprises 16 residues. Trimming took off 0 bases at V and 0 bases at J, with 11 bases between the two ends. The full variable domain, rest sourced from reference TRBV7-9 and TRBJ1-1, is DTGVSQNPRHKITKRGQNVTFRCDPISEHNRLYWYRQTLGQGPEFLTYFQNEAQLEKSRLLSDRFSAERPKGSFSTLEIQRTEQGDSAMYLCASSLARGRMNTEAFFGQGTRLTVV.

The rearrangement links TRBV10-1 to TRBJ1-4, with TRBD1 matching 8 bases. CDR1 and CDR2 (germline): WNHNN, SYGVQD (reference sequence). Trimming removed 2 bases from V and 0 bases from J; junction bases left unmatched: 5. CDR3 length: 17 residues. The CDR3 nucleotides read TGCGCCAGCAGTGAGCCCGACAGGGGCCCAACTAATGAAAAACTGTTTTTT. Its protein product is CASSEPDRGPTNEKLFF.

This clonotype was recorded many times. CDR3: CASSLALAGEQETQYF. Here the CDR3 DNA reads TGCGCCAGCAGCTTGGCGCTAGCAGGAGAACAAGAGACCCAGTACTTC. The V gene is TRBV5-1, the J gene TRBJ2-5; a possible D gene is TRBD2 (5 bases). Per germline, CDR1 SGHRS and CDR2 YFSETQ. Deletions cut 0 bases from V and 2 bases from J, with 14 bases between. This CDR3 is built from 16 residues.

The table lists this clonotype with a few counts. The chain has TRBV7-2 and TRBJ1-2; D unresolved. V was clipped by 5 bases and J by 4 bases, with 20 bases between them. The V gene's germline CDR1 is SGHTA and CDR2 FQGNSA. The CDR3 contains 16 residues. In nucleotides, the CDR3 is TGTGCCAGCAGCCAAGACGGACCCCCTAGGAGCTATGGCTACACCTTC. Residues: CASSQDGPPRSYGYTF.

The chain combines TRBV7-2 with TRBJ2-3; tentative D call: TRBD1 (6 bases). The germline V gene encodes CDR1 SGHTA and CDR2 FQGNSA. The V gene lost 3 bases and the J gene lost 6 bases, with 25 bases spanning the gap. The CDR3 has 18 amino acids. The CDR3 DNA is TGTGCCAGCAGCTTGGGGGCGCGGTCGTTGGGGTCGTCTGATACGCAGTATTTT. Protein sequence: CASSLGARSLGSSDTQYF.

This clonotype was detected many times. The chain combines TRBV5-1 with TRBJ2-5; unclear D gene. Trimming removed 4 bases at V and 3 bases at J, with 4 bases between. Germline CDR1 is SGHRS and CDR2 is YFSETQ. The CDR3 covers 11 residues. For the CDR3, the DNA is TGCGCCAGCAGCCACGAAGAGACCCAGTACTTC. Translated, it gives CASSHEETQYF.

The chain is built from TRBV3-1 and TRBJ2-3; perhaps TRBD1 as D (5 bases). From germline, CDR1 is LGHDT and CDR2 YNNKEL (reference sequence). V was shortened by 3 bases and J by 3 bases, with 10 bases between the two germline ends. This CDR3 has 14 residues. The CDR3 sequence: CASSHTGITDTQYF. The CDR3 bases are TGTGCCAGCAGCCACACAGGTATAACAGATACGCAGTATTTT.

V gene TRBV4-3 combines with J gene TRBJ1-1; TRBD1 might be the D (6 bases). The CDR3 extends over 12 amino acids. The germline V gene encodes CDR1 LGHNA and CDR2 YSLEER. Trimming cost V 0 bases and J 10 bases, with 9 bases left between them. The CDR3 is CASSQEGAGAFF. The CDR3 region has the DNA TGCGCCAGCAGCCAAGAGGGGGCCGGAGCTTTCTTT.

This clonotype was recorded once. The chain joins TRBV29-1 to TRBJ2-1, with a weak D call TRBD1 (6 bases). V gave up 7 bases and J gave up 0 bases, with 13 bases separating them. The CDR3 is made up of 14 amino acids. The germline CDR1 and CDR2 sequences are SQVTM and ANQGSEA. The CDR3 reads CSAATGTSYNEQFF. DNA of the CDR3: TGCAGCGCCGCAACAGGGACCTCCTACAATGAGCAGTTCTTC.

This clonotype was observed a few times. This sequence joins TRBV3-1 and TRBJ2-2; a weak D match, TRBD1 (6 bases). This CDR3 has 15 residues. Trimming took off 0 bases at V and 7 bases at J, with 12 bases between the two ends. Germline V gene sequence: CDR1 LGHDT, CDR2 YNNKEL (reference sequence). The CDR3 DNA follows: TGTGCCAGCAGCCAAGAAACACAGGGCGGCGGGGAGCTGTTTTTT. This encodes CASSQETQGGGELFF. Using reference TRBV3-1 and TRBJ2-2 for the parts outside the CDR3, the full variable domain is DTAVSQTPKYLVTQMGNDKSIKCEQNLGHDTMYWYKQDSKKFLKIMFSYNNKELIINETVPNRFSPKSPDKAHLNLHINSLELGDSAVYFCASSQETQGGGELFFGEGSRLTVL.

The chain couples TRBV10-3 to TRBJ2-3; D tentatively fits TRBD1 or TRBD2 (5 bases each). Trimming left V 7 bases short and J 8 bases short, with 19 bases between. This CDR3 contains 14 residues. The germline CDR1 and CDR2 sequences are ENHRY and SYGVKD. Here the CDR3 reads CAIKGTVLGSTQYF. CDR3 bases: TGTGCCATCAAAGGGACGGTCCTGGGATCTACGCAGTATTTT.

This clonotype appeared many times. The chain combines TRBV6-5 with TRBJ2-2, with a weak D call TRBD1 (5 bases). Per germline, CDR1 MNHEY and CDR2 SVGAGI. Trimming took off 6 bases at V and 3 bases at J, with 17 bases between the two ends. This CDR3 contains 16 residues. The CDR3 DNA sequence: TGTGCCAGCAGGACGGTGTTTGGGGCAGACACCGGGGAGCTGTTTTTT. Translating gives CASRTVFGADTGELFF.

The chain links TRBV12-3 or TRBV12-4 to TRBJ1-3; maybe TRBD1 (5 bases). The CDR3 runs to 18 residues. With 7 bases removed from V and 0 bases from J, the gap between germline ends came to 22 bases. The chain's CDR3 is CASNFIGAESFSGNTIYF. The CDR3, as DNA: TGTGCCAGCAACTTTATAGGGGCAGAATCCTTCTCTGGAAACACCATATATTTT.

This clonotype was seen more than once but under ten times. This chain uses TRBV5-4 with TRBJ2-5; TRBD2 agrees at 7 bases. The CDR3 loop spans 15 amino acids. The germline V gene has CDR1 SGHNT and CDR2 YYREEE (reference sequence). Trimming cost V 3 bases and J 4 bases; bases outside gene matches: 9. The CDR3 sequence is CASSSGGGGGETQYF. The CDR3, as DNA: TGTGCCAGCAGCTCCGGCGGGGGAGGAGGAGAGACCCAGTACTTC.

This clonotype was counted ten times or more. The chain recombines TRBV3-1 with TRBJ2-5; 9 bases fit TRBD2. Germline V CDR1 and CDR2: LGHDT, YNNKEL (reference sequence). CDR3 length: 15 amino acids. V shed 2 bases and J 1 base; nucleotides not matched to a gene: 2. CDR3 DNA sequence: TGTGCCAGCAGCCAAATAGCGGGGGCCCAAGAGACCCAGTACTTC. Protein sequence: CASSQIAGAQETQYF.

The table lists this clonotype with a few counts. The chain couples TRBV14 to TRBJ1-2; no definite D call. The CDR3 consists of 14 residues. V shed 1 base and J shed 4 bases, with 10 bases lying between them. Germline V gene lookup returns CDR1 SGHDN and CDR2 FVKESK. This CDR3 reads CASSQASGAYGYTF. CDR3 coding DNA: TGTGCCAGCAGCCAAGCGAGCGGTGCCTATGGCTACACCTTC.

This clonotype appeared many times. This chain links TRBV27 with TRBJ2-5, with a tentative D call TRBD1 (6 bases). Trimming stripped 3 bases from V and 2 bases from J, with 10 bases between. Germline V CDR1 and CDR2: MNHEY, SMNVEV (reference sequence). The CDR3 extends over 14 amino acids. The CDR3 sequence is CASSFGQFQETQYF. DNA of the CDR3: TGTGCCAGCAGTTTTGGACAGTTTCAAGAGACCCAGTACTTC.

This clonotype came up many times. The chain recombines TRBV5-1 with TRBJ2-5; D is unresolved. Per the germline V gene, CDR1 is SGHRS and CDR2 is YFSETQ. Deletions cut 4 bases from V and 0 bases from J, with 4 bases between. This CDR3 is 12 amino acids long. DNA for the CDR3: TGCGCCAGCAGCGAAGACCAAGAGACCCAGTACTTC. Residues: CASSEDQETQYF.

This clonotype has at least ten counts. The V and J genes are TRBV21-1 and TRBJ1-5. TRBV21-1 is reported as a pseudogene. The CDR3 sequence is 15 residues long. CDR3 loop: CASAQGCYSNQPQHF. CDR3 nucleotide sequence: TGTGCCAGCGCCCAAGGGTGCTATAGCAATCAGCCCCAGCATTTT.

This clonotype was detected only a few times. V gene TRBV4-1 combines with J gene TRBJ1-6, with D perhaps TRBD1 (6 bases). Germline CDR1 MGHRA, CDR2 YSYEKL. V gave up 1 base and J gave up 8 bases, with 15 bases separating them. The CDR3 has 16 residues. The DNA of the CDR3 is TGCGCCAGCAGCCAAGGTAATCCAGGGGCGGATTCACCCCTCCACTTT. This codes for CASSQGNPGADSPLHF.

This clonotype has just a few counts. This sequence joins TRBV7-2 and TRBJ2-7; TRBD1 is a possible D gene (5 bases). The CDR3 runs to 15 residues. Trimming shortened V by 4 bases and J by 7 bases, and 20 bases separated the two germline ends. Germline lookup yields CDR1 SGHTA and CDR2 FQGNSA. In nucleotides, the CDR3 is TGTGCCAGCAGCTCATGGAGTAGTCCAGGGCTGGAGCAGTACTTC. This encodes CASSSWSSPGLEQYF. Variable domain in full (rest from reference TRBV7-2 and TRBJ2-7): GAGVSQSPSNKVTEKGKDVELRCDPISGHTALYWYRQSLGQGLEFLIYFQGNSAPDKSGLPSDRFSAERTGGSVSTLTIQRTQQEDSAVYLCASSSWSSPGLEQYFGPGTRLTVT.